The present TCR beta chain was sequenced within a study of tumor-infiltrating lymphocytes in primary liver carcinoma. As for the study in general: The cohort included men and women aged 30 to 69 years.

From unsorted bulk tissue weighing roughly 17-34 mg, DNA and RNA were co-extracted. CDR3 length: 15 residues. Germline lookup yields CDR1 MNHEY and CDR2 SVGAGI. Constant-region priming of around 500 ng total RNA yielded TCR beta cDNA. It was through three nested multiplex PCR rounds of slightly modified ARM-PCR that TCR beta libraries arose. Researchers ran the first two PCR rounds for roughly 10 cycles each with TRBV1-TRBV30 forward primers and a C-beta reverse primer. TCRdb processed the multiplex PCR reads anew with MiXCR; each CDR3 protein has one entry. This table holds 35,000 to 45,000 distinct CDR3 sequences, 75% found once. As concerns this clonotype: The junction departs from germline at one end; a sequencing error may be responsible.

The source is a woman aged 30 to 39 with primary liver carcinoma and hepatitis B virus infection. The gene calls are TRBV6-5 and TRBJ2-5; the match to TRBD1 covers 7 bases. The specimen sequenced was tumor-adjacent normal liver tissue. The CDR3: CASSKYRGVQETQYF. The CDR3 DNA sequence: TGTGCCAGCAGTAAGTACAGGGGCGTCCAAGAGACTCAGTACTTC.